This T cell receptor (beta chain) is drawn from a study of blood T cell repertoires in COVID-19 (dated by TCRdb to 2018 to 2020). In the study overall: Samples covering the acute and convalescent phases of COVID-19 were provided by collaborators in the United States, Italy and Spain. The prospective study material was composed of cDNA or gDNA derived from T cells, B-cell-depleted T cells, or PBMCs. Subjects who had been exposed to COVID-19, were actively infected with it, or had recovered from it provided the deeply sampled blood TCRbeta repertoires that made up the dataset. The repertoires were released in a freely available public database intended as a resource for research on the immune response to SARS-CoV-2. Samples were obtained from the ongoing ImmuneRACE study (first 160 participants) and from approximately 1,200 subjects provided by 6 global collaborators. A de-identified subject ID, COVID-19 status, age in years and sex were almost always included in the sample metadata. Where available, HLA class I and class II types were obtained from metadata supplied by the sample provider rather than from assay-based typing. Points the paper makes about the study in general: Clinical and demographic metadata were provided uncurated, with the amount varying by source and participant.

Trimming takes 6 bases off V and 5 bases off J; junction bases not matched to a gene: 4. The germline V gene gives CDR1 as SGHRS and CDR2 as YFSETQ. Counted from cysteine to phenylalanine, this CDR3 has 13 amino acids. The read is trimmed to its CDR3 DNA, 39 bases read in frame from base 1. The immunoSEQ Assay, a bias-controlled multiplex PCR, was used to amplify TCRbeta CDR3 regions from genomic DNA. For the original study's pipeline: The number of nucleated cells in each sample was estimated from the amplification of reference gene primers within the assay. To quantify the absolute abundance of each unique TCRbeta CDR3 rearrangement, sequence reads were collapsed and filtered. For each sample, productive Simpson clonality was calculated by taking the square root of Simpson's diversity index across productive rearrangements. As stored in TCRdb, this immuneACCESS dataset retains in-frame rearrangements with V and J assigned. A fraction of the clones does not appear; measured against another copy, unresolved V genes explain less than half of the discrepancy, and the remainder lacks a known reason. The DNA gave D and trimming, while V, J and clone size come from that table. Within this sample are around 210,000 clones, with approximately 84% of them counted one time only. Together, the top ten hold 7.8% of the sample.

One collaborating source in Seattle enrolled patients while the patients were actively infected and followed the patients over time throughout the course of disease. Whole blood was collected in K2EDTA tubes by collaborating institutions according to the institutions' own protocols. For TCRbeta analysis, collaborator samples were shipped as frozen whole blood, as isolated PBMCs, or as DNA extracted from either sample type. As for this clone: This clone's antigen is unknown. No clone much larger than this one lies a single base away; base qualities are absent.

The receptor comes from a woman aged 80 or older with COVID-19, enrolled during active disease. Recombination joined TRBV5-1 with TRBJ2-5; the central 10 bases match TRBD2. Sequenced sample: peripheral blood. CDR3 reads: CASTQLAGETQYF. At the DNA level, the sequence is TGCGCCAGCACCCAACTAGCGGGGGAGACCCAGTACTTC.